One and the same sample provided the 23 T cell receptor beta chains below, sequenced in a study of blood T cells in healthy people across ages. A sample-barcoded 5' primer and a J-beta primer mix were used in a second PCR of roughly 7 to 12 cycles. TCRdb ran MiXCR on the 5' RACE reads and lists one entry per CDR3 protein. The sample gives about 930,000 distinct CDR3 sequences, about 27% of which show up once; roughly 10% is in the top ten. The same specimen was also included in a second study, on T cells of mothers and their children.

Sequenced input: blood. All receptors come from a woman aged 40 to 50 in good health.

This clonotype was detected ten times or more. V and J are TRBV20-1 and TRBJ2-7; TRBD1 matches 9 bases. Germline V gene data show CDR1 as DFQATT and CDR2 as SNEGSKA (reference sequence). This CDR3 spans 14 amino acids. V lost 3 bases and J lost 1; bases outside the gene matches: 4. This chain's CDR3 is CSASPGTGSYEQYF. The DNA for the CDR3 is TGCAGTGCTAGTCCCGGGACAGGGTCCTACGAGCAGTACTTC.

As regards this clonotype: This sequence may be a read error, since a much larger clone differs from it by one base. The chain recombines TRBV7-8 with TRBJ2-1; 11 bases map to TRBD1. Per the germline V gene, CDR1 is SGHVS and CDR2 is FQNEAQ. After removal of 0 bases from V and 10 bases from J, the junction contained 14 bases not matched to a gene. The CDR3 sequence is 18 residues long. Written as DNA, the CDR3 is TGTGCCAGCAGCTTAGCGTTTTTGGGGGACAGGGGGTTCTACGAGCAGTTCTTC. It yields the protein CASSLAFLGDRGFYEQFF.

This clonotype occurred a few times. Written as DNA, the CDR3 is TGCGCCAGCAGCCAATTGGGGGGACAGGGTCTGGTCGATGAGCAGTTCTTC. Amino acid sequence: CASSQLGGQGLVDEQFF. The chain uses TRBV4-1 and TRBJ2-1, with 9 bases identical to TRBD1. This CDR3 comprises 17 residues. Trimming at V came to 2 bases and at J to 8 bases, leaving 13 bases not matched to a gene. Germline V lookup: CDR1 MGHRA, CDR2 YSYEKL.

This clonotype appeared a few times. This chain joins TRBV28 and TRBJ2-1, with D perhaps matching TRBD1 (6 bases). The V end was cut by 6 bases, the J end by 13 bases, with 13 bases between. In germline, CDR1 is MDHEN, CDR2 SYDVKM. This CDR3 has 11 amino acids. CDR3: CASSMGDTQFF. CDR3 bases: TGTGCCAGCAGCATGGGGGACACACAGTTCTTC.

Concerning this clonotype: A much larger clonotype is one base distant, so this may be a read error. J is TRBJ1-2 and V is TRBV24-1, with D possibly matching TRBD1 (5 bases). CDR1 is KGHDR, CDR2 SFDVKD, per germline. Trimming left V 5 bases short and J 8 bases short, with 14 bases between. The CDR3 covers 13 residues. The CDR3 region has the DNA TGTGCCACCAGTGGGGGAGGGGCCCACGGCTACACCTTC. It is translated as CATSGGGAHGYTF.

This clonotype has only a few counts. A much larger clone lies one base from this, so it may be a read error. The chain recombines TRBV2 with TRBJ2-7, with TRBD1 matching 9 bases. Germline V CDR1 and CDR2: SNHLY, FYNNEI. The CDR3 has 12 residues. The CDR3 nucleotides read TGTGCCAGTAAACAGGGGGCCTATGAGCAGTACTTC. This sequence encodes CASKQGAYEQYF.

In its sample, this clonotype was seen many times. This chain connects TRBV29-1 to TRBJ2-4; D not certain. Germline assignment: CDR1 SQVTM and CDR2 ANQGSEA. The CDR3 runs 17 residues. Trimming left V 0 bases short and J 1 base short, with 16 bases between. The CDR3 reads CSVEEGRSFRAKNIQYF. The CDR3 nucleotides are TGCAGCGTTGAAGAGGGCAGATCCTTTAGGGCCAAAAACATTCAGTACTTC.

The chain recombines TRBV11-2 with TRBJ1-1, with 9 bases aligning to TRBD1. Germline lookup yields CDR1 SGHAT and CDR2 FQNNGV. After removal of 5 bases from V and 3 bases from J, the junction contained 4 bases not matched to a gene. This CDR3 has 14 residues. The CDR3, as DNA: TGTGCCAGCAGCGGGGACAGGGCTTACACTGAAGCTTTCTTT. It specifies CASSGDRAYTEAFF.

This clonotype turned up a few times. The V and J genes are TRBV20-1 and TRBJ2-1; 9 bases fit TRBD2. Germline loops: CDR1 DFQATT, CDR2 SNEGSKA (reference sequence). The CDR3 loop spans 13 amino acids. Trimming cost V 0 bases and J 15 bases; bases outside gene matches: 9. The CDR3 is CSARDGLAGAMFF. The CDR3 bases are TGCAGTGCTAGAGATGGATTAGCGGGGGCGATGTTCTTC.

This sequence joins TRBV6-5 and TRBJ2-3; 12 bases fit TRBD2. J was trimmed by 8 bases and V by 5 bases; bases with no gene match: 8. Germline CDR1 reads MNHEY; CDR2 reads SVGAGI. This CDR3 has 15 amino acids. The CDR3 sequence is CASSQKTSGGGTQYF. CDR3 nucleotides: TGTGCCAGCAGTCAGAAGACTAGCGGGGGAGGTACGCAGTATTTT.

In regard to this clonotype: This clone may be a read error of a much larger clone one base away. The CDR3 here is CSGRTGDNYGYTF. The CDR3 nucleotides read TGCAGTGGGAGGACAGGGGATAACTATGGCTACACCTTC. V and J are TRBV20-1 and TRBJ1-2; TRBD1 aligns across 9 bases. Losses at the gene ends were 7 bases for V and 1 base for J; bases not matched to a gene: 4. This CDR3 has 13 residues. CDR1 and CDR2 (germline): DFQATT, SNEGSKA (reference sequence).

This clonotype was observed a handful of times. This may be a read error: a much more frequent sequence differs by one nucleotide. This rearrangement joins TRBV5-1 to TRBJ2-6, with 11 bases that match TRBD1. The CDR3 has 20 residues. The germline gives CDR1 SGHRS, CDR2 YFSETQ. The ends lost 4 bases at V and 0 bases at J; junction bases unmatched: 12. Here the CDR3 DNA reads TGCGCCAGCAGCACCCGGACAGGGGGCTCCGTAAGCTCTGGGGCCAACGTCCTGACTTTC. Translation: CASSTRTGGSVSSGANVLTF.

The CDR3 DNA is TGTGCCAGCAGGGAAAGGAGGACAGGGACCGAGCAGTACTTC. Translating it yields CASRERRTGTEQYF. The rearrangement joins TRBV6-1 to TRBJ2-7; TRBD1 agrees at 8 bases. Germline V gene sequence: CDR1 MNHNS, CDR2 SASEGT. The CDR3 totals 14 residues. J was trimmed by 6 bases and V by 6 bases; bases with no gene match: 10.

Notes on this clonotype: A far bigger clonotype differs at one base, so this is likely a read error. The chain links TRBV7-2 to TRBJ2-5; D not resolved. The germline CDR1 and CDR2 sequences are SGHTA and FQGNSA. This CDR3 region has 13 residues. CDR3 coding DNA: TGTGCCGGCAGCTCTGGACGTCAAGAGACCCAGTACTTC. This gives the protein CAGSSGRQETQYF. Complete variable domain (other parts from reference TRBV7-2 and TRBJ2-5): GAGVSQSPSNKVTEKGKDVELRCDPISGHTALYWYRQSLGQGLEFLIYFQGNSAPDKSGLPSDRFSAERTGGSVSTLTIQRTQQEDSAVYLCAGSSGRQETQYFGPGTRLLVL.

On this clonotype itself: A far larger clone is one nucleotide away, so this likely arose from a read error. The rearrangement joins TRBV7-2 to TRBJ2-7, with 10 nucleotides matching TRBD2. Germline CDR1 and CDR2: SGHTA and FQGNSA. This CDR3 has 14 residues. CDR3 DNA: TGTGTCAGCAGCTTGGGACTAGCGACCTACGAGCAGTACTTC. Translated: CVSSLGLATYEQYF.

CDR3 loop: CSVEAWGARILNTEAFF. The CDR3 nucleotides read TGCAGCGTTGAAGCTTGGGGGGCGCGTATCTTGAACACTGAAGCTTTCTTT. The chain links TRBV29-1 to TRBJ1-1; D might be TRBD1 (6 bases). CDR1 is SQVTM and CDR2 is ANQGSEA in the germline V gene. Trimming left V 1 base short and J 0 bases short, with 18 bases between. There are 17 residues in the CDR3.

The rearrangement links TRBV6-6 to TRBJ1-2, with TRBD1 identical over 7 bases. CDR1 and CDR2 from the germline V gene are MNHNY and SVGAGI (reference sequence). This CDR3 is built from 15 residues. J was trimmed by 1 base and V by 4 bases; bases with no gene match: 6. CDR3 protein: CASSSPDRSNYGYTF. The CDR3 nucleotides are TGTGCCAGCAGTTCCCCGGACAGGAGTAACTATGGCTACACCTTC.

In this sample, this clonotype turned up many times. The genes are TRBV12-3 or TRBV12-4 and TRBJ1-2; D gene unclear. V was clipped by 7 bases and J by 8 bases, with 14 bases between them. This CDR3 has 12 residues. The DNA for the CDR3 is TGTGCCAGCACTATGGACCGCATCGGCTACACCTTC. As protein: CASTMDRIGYTF.

This clonotype has only a few counts. The chain joins TRBV7-2 to TRBJ2-7, with 10 bases aligning to TRBD2. The V and J ends lost 5 bases and 3 bases, in that order; junction bases with no gene match: 7. Per germline, CDR1 SGHTA and CDR2 FQGNSA. CDR3 length equals 15 residues. In DNA form, the CDR3 reads TGTGCCAGCAGCACAAGTAGCGGGGGGATCTACGAGCAGTACTTC. Translating gives CASSTSSGGIYEQYF.

This sequence joins TRBV28 and TRBJ2-3, with 9 bases aligning to TRBD2. V shed 2 bases and J 4 bases; nucleotides not matched to a gene: 4. Germline CDR1 and CDR2: MDHEN and SYDVKM. This CDR3 region has 15 residues. CDR3 residues: CASSLASSGADTQYF. CDR3 sequence (DNA): TGTGCCAGCAGTTTAGCGTCTAGCGGGGCAGATACGCAGTATTTT.

The gene calls are TRBV10-3 and TRBJ2-7, with 8 bases matching TRBD1. Unmatched junction bases numbered 10, after V lost 10 bases and J lost 2 bases. The CDR3 totals 14 residues. CDR1 and CDR2 from the germline V gene are ENHRY and SYGVKD. CDR3 region: CATRGQERTYEQYF. The CDR3 DNA sequence: TGTGCCACCCGGGGACAGGAGAGGACCTACGAGCAGTACTTC.

A note on this clonotype: One end of the junction fails to match germline, which may point to a read error. The chain joins TRBV4-3 to TRBJ2-5; a possible D gene is TRBD2 (5 bases). This CDR3 has 15 amino acids. The V gene's germline CDR1 is LGHNA and CDR2 YSLEER. The CDR3 DNA reads as TGCACCAGCAGCCAATTTGATGGGCCGGGGGAGACCCAGTACTTC. It encodes CTSSQFDGPGETQYF.

CDR3 DNA: TGCGCCAGCAGCCCCGACACTGGCAATCAGCCCCAGCATTTT. Translation: CASSPDTGNQPQHF. The chain recombines TRBV4-3 with TRBJ1-5; D is unresolved. This CDR3 comprises 14 residues. V lost 4 bases, J lost 2 bases, and 9 bases lay in between. The germline gives CDR1 LGHNA, CDR2 YSLEER.